A single sample gave rise to the 22 T cell receptor beta chains below, sequenced in a study of blood T cell repertoires in COVID-19 (dated by TCRdb to the early 2020s). The library was prepared using the immunoSEQ multiplex PCR assay. Held by TCRdb, this immuneACCESS table contains in-frame sequences only and omits some clones. Under half of the omission traces to an unresolved V gene where checked; the cause of the rest is unknown. The sample contains 90,000 to 100,000 clones, 82% of them found a single time. The biggest ten clones account for about a tenth of the sample. Material for sequencing was peripheral blood. Receptors originate from a man between 65 and 80 years old with active or convalescent COVID-19.

The chain recombines TRBV4-1 with TRBJ1-1; D is unresolved. Trimming took off 0 bases at V and 0 bases at J, with 8 bases between the two ends. The CDR3 consists of 15 residues. Germline CDR1 MGHRA, CDR2 YSYEKL. The CDR3 DNA is TGCGCCAGCAGCCAAGAGGGCAGCCTGAACACTGAAGCTTTCTTT. Protein: CASSQEGSLNTEAFF.

The rearrangement links TRBV10-3 to TRBJ1-5, with D unresolved. V was clipped by 0 bases and J by 6 bases, with 3 bases between them. CDR3 length: 12 amino acids. CDR1 and CDR2 (germline): ENHRY, SYGVKD. CDR3 amino acids: CAISESGQPQHF. As DNA, the CDR3 is TGTGCCATCAGTGAGTCCGGTCAGCCCCAGCATTTT.

The rearrangement links TRBV7-2 to TRBJ2-7, with 8 bases that match TRBD1. V was clipped by 3 bases and J by 5 bases; unmatched bases: 9. CDR3 length equals 15 residues. Germline V gives CDR1 SGHTA, CDR2 FQGNSA. CDR3 amino acids: CASSFNVRGHDEQYF. Here the CDR3 DNA reads TGTGCCAGCAGCTTCAACGTCAGGGGGCACGACGAGCAGTACTTC.

This rearrangement joins TRBV2 to TRBJ2-5; possible D gene TRBD2, 5 bases. The CDR3 length is 11 residues. V was clipped by 6 bases and J by 9 bases, with 11 bases between them. Germline assignment: CDR1 SNHLY and CDR2 FYNNEI. CDR3 bases: TGTGCCAGCAGCGGGGTCCAGGCCCAGTACTTC. It codes for CASSGVQAQYF. Full variable domain (remainder filled in from reference TRBV2 and TRBJ2-5): EPEVTQTPSHQVTQMGQEVILRCVPISNHLYFYWYRQILGQKVEFLVSFYNNEISEKSEIFDDQFSVERPDGSNFTLKIRSTKLEDSAMYFCASSGVQAQYFGPGTRLLVL.

Only a few counts were recorded for this clone. This chain joins TRBV2 and TRBJ2-7; 7 bases fit TRBD2. Germline V gene sequence: CDR1 SNHLY, CDR2 FYNNEI. J gave up 0 bases and V 8 bases, and 7 bases lay outside the gene matches. The CDR3 contains 14 residues. In DNA form, the CDR3 reads TGTGCCAGCCTTAGCGGGTCTAGCTCCTACGAGCAGTACTTC. Translated: CASLSGSSSYEQYF. Drawing the rest from reference TRBV2 and TRBJ2-7, the complete variable domain is EPEVTQTPSHQVTQMGQEVILRCVPISNHLYFYWYRQILGQKVEFLVSFYNNEISEKSEIFDDQFSVERPDGSNFTLKIRSTKLEDSAMYFCASLSGSSSYEQYFGPGTRLTVT.

A word on this clone: It is unclear where the CDR3 begins or ends on the DNA, so no DNA is shown, and the CDR3 is as TCRdb lists it. J is TRBJ2-5 and V is TRBV2; the listed D gene, TRBD2, was not tested against the DNA. Germline-derived CDR1 and CDR2 are SNHLY and FYNNEI. The CDR3 is 20 amino acids in total, end residues counted. The chain's CDR3 is CASSDGGLAGGPVPSETQYF.

This rearrangement joins TRBV5-1 to TRBJ1-2; possibly TRBD1 for D (5 bases). Germline-derived CDR1 and CDR2 are SGHRS and YFSETQ. CDR3 size: 12 residues. V was cut by 7 bases and J by 7 bases, with 14 bases left in between. The CDR3, as DNA: TGCGCCAGCGGACCGGAGGGGCCTGGCTACACCTTC. Protein sequence: CASGPEGPGYTF.

CDR3: CASSYRDRTSYEQYF. CDR3 sequence (DNA): TGTGCCAGCAGCTACCGGGACAGGACCTCTTACGAGCAGTACTTC. This chain uses TRBV6-5 with TRBJ2-7; 8 bases match TRBD1. This CDR3 has 15 residues. V shed 6 bases, J shed 4 bases, and the junction held 11 bases outside the gene matches. CDR1 is MNHEY and CDR2 is SVGAGI in the germline V gene.

This sequence joins TRBV29-1 and TRBJ1-1; D remains ambiguous. The CDR3 sequence is 13 residues long. Germline CDR1 SQVTM, CDR2 ANQGSEA. The V end lost 4 bases, the J end lost 3 bases, and 12 bases lay between the germline ends. CDR3 residues: CSVGQQYHTEAFF. The CDR3, as DNA: TGCAGCGTTGGTCAACAGTATCACACTGAAGCTTTCTTT.

The chain couples TRBV2 to TRBJ2-7; D is possibly TRBD1 (6 bases). The germline CDR1 and CDR2 sequences are SNHLY and FYNNEI. This CDR3 has 18 amino acids. Trimming left V 2 bases short and J 4 bases short, with 24 bases between. CDR3 sequence (DNA): TGTGCCAGCAGTGAACTGGGGGCCAGACAGCCCTCTGATTACGAGCAGTACTTC. Translating gives CASSELGARQPSDYEQYF.

This clone has just one count. The V call is TRBV2, the J call TRBJ1-1; no definite D call. This CDR3 has 12 residues. CDR1 is SNHLY, CDR2 FYNNEI, per germline. Trimming pared 2 bases from V and 10 bases from J, leaving 11 bases between. The CDR3 spells CASSENSRAAFF. In DNA, the CDR3 is TGTGCCAGCAGTGAAAATAGCCGTGCAGCTTTCTTT.

The chain combines TRBV18 with TRBJ1-6, with D possibly TRBD1 on 6 matching bases. V was trimmed by 3 bases and J by 8 bases, leaving 14 bases between them. The CDR3 has 15 amino acids. The germline CDR1 and CDR2 sequences are KGHSH and LQKENI. The CDR3 spells CASSPGGGRDSPLHF. CDR3 coding DNA: TGTGCCAGCTCACCGGGAGGGGGAAGGGATTCACCCCTCCACTTT.

V and J are TRBV11-1 and TRBJ2-7; perhaps TRBD1 as D (5 bases). Germline assignment: CDR1 SGHAT and CDR2 FQDESV (reference sequence). Trimming took 5 bases from V and 2 from J, leaving 7 bases between them. CDR3 length: 12 amino acids. The CDR3 DNA is TGTGCCAGCAGCCAGGGCGCCTACGAGCAGTACTTC. Protein product: CASSQGAYEQYF.

The chain has TRBV6-4 and TRBJ2-7; the match to TRBD1 covers 10 bases. V shed 0 bases, J shed 4 bases, and the junction held 9 bases outside the gene matches. Germline loops: CDR1 MRHNA, CDR2 SNTAGT. The CDR3 consists of 17 residues. This CDR3 is CASSDSPGQGRQYEQYF. The CDR3 region has the DNA TGTGCCAGCAGTGACTCGCCGGGACAGGGGAGGCAGTACGAGCAGTACTTC.

CDR3 sequence (DNA): TGTGCCAGCAGCTTCAGGGGCCTGGGGAACACTGAAGCTTTCTTT. This gives the protein CASSFRGLGNTEAFF. This rearrangement joins TRBV3-1 (or the pseudogene TRBV3-2) to TRBJ1-1; D is perhaps TRBD1 (6 bases). V was shortened by 5 bases and J by 1 base, with 14 bases between the two germline ends. CDR3 length: 15 amino acids. Germline V CDR1 and CDR2: LGHDT, YNNKEL (reference sequence).

V is TRBV3-1 (or the pseudogene TRBV3-2) and J is TRBJ2-2; 8 positions match TRBD2. V lost 2 bases, J lost 6 bases, and 11 bases stayed unmatched. The V gene's germline CDR1 is LGHDT and CDR2 YNNKEL (reference sequence). This CDR3 spans 17 amino acids. As DNA, the CDR3 is TGTGCCAGCAGCCAAACGGGGGGGGCCGCGAGGGCCGGGGAGCTGTTTTTT. This codes for CASSQTGGAARAGELFF.

The genes are TRBV11-2 and TRBJ1-4; TRBD1 is a possible D gene (6 bases). Trimming cost V 5 bases and J 5 bases, with 18 bases left between them. Germline V CDR1 and CDR2: SGHAT, FQNNGV. The CDR3 covers 16 residues. CDR3 bases: TGTGCCAGCAGCAAACGCAGACAGGCTGGGAATGAAAAACTGTTTTTT. Protein product: CASSKRRQAGNEKLFF.

The chain recombines TRBV5-4 with TRBJ2-7, with 7 bases that match TRBD1. Germline-derived CDR1 and CDR2 are SGHNT and YYREEE (reference sequence). V was pared by 0 bases and J by 3 bases, with 3 bases of the junction left unmatched. The CDR3 spans 14 residues. CDR3 nucleotides: TGTGCCAGCAGCTTGGCGACAGGGAGCTACGAGCAGTACTTC. It yields the protein CASSLATGSYEQYF.

The chain is built from TRBV5-1 and TRBJ1-6; the D gene is possibly TRBD1 (6 bases). Per germline, CDR1 SGHRS and CDR2 YFSETQ. Trimming left V 0 bases short and J 9 bases short, with 16 bases between. This CDR3 has 16 residues. The CDR3 DNA reads as TGCGCCAGCAGCTTGGCCGTTACAGGGTACGGTTCACCCCTCCACTTT. Protein: CASSLAVTGYGSPLHF.

The chain uses TRBV6-5 and TRBJ1-2; TRBD1 is a possible D gene (6 bases). The CDR3 covers 14 residues. The germline V and J ends were trimmed by 0 bases and 4 bases, with 9 bases remaining between them. CDR1 and CDR2 from the germline V gene are MNHEY and SVGAGI. CDR3: CASSYSDRSYGYTF. CDR3 coding DNA: TGTGCCAGCAGTTACTCTGACAGGAGCTATGGCTACACCTTC.

The chain carries TRBV11-2 and TRBJ1-6; tentatively, D is TRBD1 (5 bases). The length of the CDR3 is 18 residues. The V gene's germline CDR1 is SGHAT and CDR2 FQNNGV. V lost 3 bases and J lost 0, with 15 bases in between. For the CDR3, the DNA is TGTGCCAGCAGCTTGGGGCTAGGGTTTAGCTCCTATAATTCACCCCTCCACTTT. Amino acids: CASSLGLGFSSYNSPLHF.

This clone turned up a few times. V usage is TRBV29-1 and J usage is TRBJ2-3; D possibly corresponds to TRBD1 (6 bases). CDR3 length: 15 amino acids. Deletions cut 5 bases from V and 3 bases from J, with 18 bases between. Per the germline V gene, CDR1 is SQVTM and CDR2 is ANQGSEA. CDR3 sequence (DNA): TGCAGCGTTCAGGGACACATCCGGAGTACAGATACGCAGTATTTT. It specifies CSVQGHIRSTDTQYF.